A single sample gave rise to the 29 T cell receptor beta chains below, sequenced in a study of blood T cells in healthy people across ages. A J-beta primer mix and a sample-barcoded 5' primer were used in a second PCR of roughly 6 to 11 cycles. TCRdb fed the 5' RACE reads into MiXCR, producing one record per CDR3 protein. The data contain some 1.5 million distinct CDR3 sequences, approximately 28% of them singletons. The sequencing sample was made of blood. The receptors were gathered from a woman aged 30 to 39 in good health.

This clonotype has at least ten counts. This chain connects TRBV6-5 to TRBJ2-1; D is uncertain. The CDR3 runs 11 residues. The germline V and J ends were trimmed by 7 bases and 9 bases, with 10 bases remaining between them. Germline V gives CDR1 MNHEY, CDR2 SVGAGI. CDR3 bases: TGTGCCAGCAAGGTCCGGCTTGAGCAGTTCTTC. Protein: CASKVRLEQFF.

The chain carries TRBV10-3 and TRBJ1-2, with TRBD1 matching over 7 bases. Germline trimming cut 6 bases from V and 3 bases from J; bases unmatched to any gene: 4. This CDR3 has 13 amino acids. Germline CDR1 ENHRY, CDR2 SYGVKD. The CDR3 loop reads CAISVTGDYGYTF. DNA for the CDR3: TGTGCCATCAGCGTCACAGGGGACTATGGCTACACCTTC.

The chain combines TRBV4-1 with TRBJ2-2; the D gene could be TRBD1 or TRBD2 (5 bases each). The V end lost 5 bases, the J end lost 1 base, and 14 bases lay between the germline ends. This CDR3 region has 16 residues. Germline V gives CDR1 MGHRA, CDR2 YSYEKL. The CDR3 sequence is CASSITGTGNTGELFF. In nucleotides, the CDR3 is TGCGCCAGCAGCATAACCGGGACGGGGAACACCGGGGAGCTGTTTTTT.

The table lists this clonotype with a few counts. The chain links TRBV2 to TRBJ1-6; D gene unclear. Trimming took off 7 bases at V and 7 bases at J, with 8 bases between the two ends. The V gene's germline CDR1 is SNHLY and CDR2 FYNNEI. The CDR3 consists of 12 residues. CDR3 amino acids: CASKGRNSPLHF. CDR3 nucleotide sequence: TGTGCCAGCAAGGGCCGAAATTCACCCCTCCACTTT.

Ten or more counts support this clonotype. The chain combines TRBV9 with TRBJ1-5; TRBD1 matches 7 bases. V shed 2 bases, J shed 1 base, and the junction held 3 bases outside the gene matches. Per germline, CDR1 SGDLS and CDR2 YYNGEE. The length of the CDR3 is 15 residues. The DNA for the CDR3 is TGTGCCAGCAGCGTGGGACAGTACAGCAATCAGCCCCAGCATTTT. This encodes CASSVGQYSNQPQHF.

This clonotype was observed many times. Here the CDR3 DNA reads TGCGCCAGCAGCTTGGCCGCGGGGGGGGATGAGCAGTTCTTC. This codes for CASSLAAGGDEQFF. The chain joins TRBV5-1 to TRBJ2-1; 9 bases agree with TRBD2. The CDR3 runs to 14 residues. Germline-derived CDR1 and CDR2 are SGHRS and YFSETQ. V dropped 0 bases and J dropped 8; count of bases not matched to a gene: 3.

In this sample, this clonotype turned up a few times. A junction end diverges from the germline sequence, so it may reflect a read error. The CDR3: CAGSASGVPYNEQFF. The CDR3 nucleotides read TGTGCCGGCAGTGCCTCGGGGGTCCCCTACAATGAGCAGTTCTTC. V is TRBV9 and J is TRBJ2-1, with D perhaps matching TRBD2 (6 bases). Germline V lookup: CDR1 SGDLS, CDR2 YYNGEE. The CDR3 extends over 15 amino acids.

This clonotype turned up a few times. This chain uses TRBV29-1 with TRBJ2-1; TRBD2 aligns across 7 bases. Losses at the gene ends were 6 bases for V and 0 bases for J; bases not matched to a gene: 5. CDR1 SQVTM and CDR2 ANQGSEA come from the germline V gene. CDR3 length: 14 amino acids. The CDR3 loop reads CSVGIAGSYNEQFF. In nucleotides, the CDR3 is TGCAGCGTCGGAATAGCGGGCTCCTACAATGAGCAGTTCTTC.

The rearrangement uses TRBV7-6 and TRBJ2-5, with a tentative D call TRBD2 (6 bases). V was cut by 5 bases and J by 5 bases, with 12 bases left in between. The CDR3 consists of 13 residues. Germline V gene data show CDR1 as SGHVS and CDR2 as FNYEAQ. The CDR3 DNA reads as TGTGCCAGCAGCGACTTTGGGGGGGAGACCCAGTACTTC. Its protein product is CASSDFGGETQYF.

The chain couples TRBV28 to TRBJ2-3; D is perhaps TRBD1 or TRBD2 (5 bases each). Germline V CDR1 and CDR2: MDHEN, SYDVKM. V gave up 6 bases and J gave up 2 bases, with 21 bases separating them. This CDR3 is built from 17 residues. For the CDR3, the DNA is TGTGCCAGCAGCCCTGACCGGGACGGGCTCTTCACAGATACGCAGTATTTT. Translating gives CASSPDRDGLFTDTQYF.

This clonotype came up many times. V usage is TRBV7-9 and J usage is TRBJ2-5, with 7 bases that match TRBD1. Germline CDR1 and CDR2: SEHNR and FQNEAQ (reference sequence). Trimming removed 5 bases from V and 5 bases from J; junction bases left unmatched: 5. CDR3 length: 13 residues. CDR3 sequence: CASSATGVETQYF. CDR3 bases: TGTGCCAGCAGCGCTACAGGGGTCGAGACCCAGTACTTC. The complete variable domain, with remaining parts taken from reference TRBV7-9 and TRBJ2-5, reads DTGVSQNPRHKITKRGQNVTFRCDPISEHNRLYWYRQTLGQGPEFLTYFQNEAQLEKSRLLSDRFSAERPKGSFSTLEIQRTEQGDSAMYLCASSATGVETQYFGPGTRLLVL.

This clonotype has a handful of counts. The chain joins TRBV6-6 to TRBJ2-1, with 7 bases that match TRBD1. With 5 bases clipped from V and 10 bases from J, the junction kept 5 bases outside the gene matches. From germline, CDR1 is MNHNY and CDR2 SVGAGI (reference sequence). The CDR3 loop spans 12 amino acids. The CDR3 bases are TGTGCCAGCAGTGGGACAGTCTGGGAGCAGTTCTTC. The encoded protein is CASSGTVWEQFF.

This chain connects TRBV7-2 to TRBJ2-3, with D possibly TRBD1 on 6 matching bases. The germline V gene encodes CDR1 SGHTA and CDR2 FQGNSA. The length of the CDR3 is 15 residues. V lost 1 base and J lost 2, with 10 bases in between. In DNA, the CDR3 is TGTGCCAGCAGCTTAGTAACAGGGCCCACAGATACGCAGTATTTT. This gives the protein CASSLVTGPTDTQYF.

The rearrangement joins TRBV29-1 to TRBJ2-1, with D maybe TRBD1 (5 bases). This CDR3 is 15 amino acids long. The V and J ends lost 5 bases and 3 bases respectively, with 17 bases between them. CDR1 and CDR2 from the germline V gene are SQVTM and ANQGSEA. The CDR3 region is CSVSFGARGYNEQFF. Here the CDR3 DNA reads TGCAGCGTTAGTTTTGGGGCTAGGGGCTACAATGAGCAGTTCTTC.

The CDR3 loop is CASSLQSSSQPQHF. In DNA, the CDR3 is TGTGCCAGCAGTCTCCAGAGTAGTAGCCAGCCCCAGCATTTT. This chain connects TRBV12-3 or TRBV12-4 to TRBJ1-5; unclear D gene. Trimming cost V 5 bases and J 7 bases, with 15 bases left between them. This CDR3 is 14 amino acids long.

A few counts support this clonotype. The junction departs from germline at one end; a sequencing error may be responsible. The J gene is TRBJ1-5, the V gene TRBV2, with a weak D call TRBD1 (5 bases). From germline, CDR1 is SNHLY and CDR2 FYNNEI. This CDR3 is 15 amino acids long. DNA for the CDR3: TGTGCCAGTAGTGGTACTAGGGGTAGCAATCAGCCCCAGCATTTT. It encodes CASSGTRGSNQPQHF.

The chain has TRBV21-1 and TRBJ2-5; the table's D call, TRBD2, has no DNA check behind it. TRBV21-1 is a documented pseudogene. The CDR3 extends over 13 amino acids. The DNA for the CDR3 is TGCGCCAGCAGCAATGAACTAGCGGAGACCCAGTACTTC. It encodes CASSNELAETQYF.

In this sample, this clonotype turned up many times. This rearrangement joins TRBV9 to TRBJ2-1; D remains ambiguous. The CDR3 has 13 residues. Looked up from germline, CDR1 is SGDLS and CDR2 is YYNGEE. V was cut by 4 bases and J by 7 bases, with 12 bases left in between. The CDR3 DNA reads as TGTGCCAGCAGCCCAGATCCCCATAATGAGCAGTTCTTC. Its protein is CASSPDPHNEQFF.

V and J are TRBV9 and TRBJ2-3; no clear D gene. Germline-derived CDR1 and CDR2 are SGDLS and YYNGEE. The CDR3 has 15 amino acids. V was pared by 4 bases and J by 1 base, with 13 bases between. The CDR3 is CASSRSPLGTDTQYF. The CDR3 nucleotides read TGTGCCAGCAGCAGGAGTCCCCTAGGCACAGATACGCAGTATTTT.

The rearrangement uses TRBV18 and TRBJ2-1; D perhaps matches TRBD2 (6 bases). The ends were cut back, 0 bases at V and 8 bases at J, with 11 bases in the middle. This CDR3 has 14 amino acids. Germline V gene lookup returns CDR1 KGHSH and CDR2 LQKENI. The CDR3 is CASSPPGLVHEQFF. The CDR3 DNA is TGTGCCAGCTCACCACCGGGACTGGTGCATGAGCAGTTCTTC. The variable domain in full, completed from reference TRBV18 and TRBJ2-1, reads NAGVMQNPRHLVRRRGQEARLRCSPMKGHSHVYWYRQLPEEGLKFMVYLQKENIIDESGMPKERFSAEFPKEGPSILRIQQVVRGDSAAYFCASSPPGLVHEQFFGPGTRLTVL.

This clonotype was seen a few times. The V gene is TRBV3-1, the J gene TRBJ2-7; D remains ambiguous. Germline-derived CDR1 and CDR2 are LGHDT and YNNKEL (reference sequence). Trimming took off 1 base at V and 7 bases at J, with 14 bases between the two ends. This CDR3 spans 14 amino acids. CDR3 protein: CASSQGTALGEQYF. CDR3 nucleotides: TGTGCCAGCAGCCAAGGCACAGCCCTCGGAGAGCAGTACTTC.

This clonotype came up many times. The V gene is TRBV7-2, the J gene TRBJ2-5; tentative D call: TRBD1 (6 bases). Trimming left V 2 bases short and J 4 bases short, with 20 bases between. The CDR3 extends over 17 amino acids. Looked up from germline, CDR1 is SGHTA and CDR2 is FQGNSA. In nucleotides, the CDR3 is TGTGCCAGCAGCTTAAGTCCGGGACATACCCTAAGAGAGACCCAGTACTTC. It translates to CASSLSPGHTLRETQYF.

The chain couples TRBV27 to TRBJ2-3, with D possibly TRBD2 on 6 matching bases. Germline V lookup: CDR1 MNHEY, CDR2 SMNVEV (reference sequence). Trimming stripped 4 bases from V and 5 bases from J, with 13 bases between. The CDR3 is made up of 14 amino acids. CDR3 residues: CASSSTRDLDTQYF. The CDR3 DNA reads TGTGCCAGCAGTTCCACGCGGGATTTAGATACGCAGTATTTT.

Turning to this clonotype: Mismatch with germline at one junction end may stem from a read error. This rearrangement joins TRBV12-3 or TRBV12-4 to TRBJ2-4, with 7 bases identical to TRBD2. The tail of the sequence fits TRBJ2-7 better, so the J call may be wrong. This CDR3 contains 13 residues. The CDR3: CASSQSGVYEQYF. Here the CDR3 DNA reads TGCGCCAGCAGCCAAAGCGGGGTCTACGAGCAGTACTTC.

The CDR3 bases are TGTGCCATCAGTGACGGGAGGGCCAGAACCGGGGAGCTGTTTTTT. Translating it yields CAISDGRARTGELFF. The chain is built from TRBV10-3 and TRBJ2-2; 8 bases are shared with TRBD2. From germline, CDR1 is ENHRY and CDR2 SYGVKD. The J segment lost 5 bases and the V segment lost 3 bases, leaving 5 bases of the junction unmatched. The CDR3 has 15 amino acids.

The chain links TRBV7-9 to TRBJ1-2; no definite D call. Per germline, CDR1 SEHNR and CDR2 FQNEAQ (reference sequence). The CDR3 extends over 14 amino acids. The V and J ends lost 4 bases and 2 bases respectively, with 11 bases between them. CDR3 residues: CASSSEITNYGYTF. The CDR3 DNA sequence: TGTGCCAGCAGCTCAGAGATTACCAACTATGGCTACACCTTC. The full variable domain, with the rest looked up from reference TRBV7-9 and TRBJ1-2, is DTGVSQNPRHKITKRGQNVTFRCDPISEHNRLYWYRQTLGQGPEFLTYFQNEAQLEKSRLLSDRFSAERPKGSFSTLEIQRTEQGDSAMYLCASSSEITNYGYTFGSGTRLTVV.

This clonotype was picked up a small number of times. V and J are TRBV28 and TRBJ1-2, with a weak D call TRBD1 (5 bases). This CDR3 has 15 residues. V was clipped by 5 bases and J by 7 bases, with 20 bases between them. CDR1 MDHEN and CDR2 SYDVKM come from the germline V gene. CDR3 DNA sequence: TGTGCCAGCAGTACAGGCTCCCACGGGACCTTTGGCTACACCTTC. Translating it yields CASSTGSHGTFGYTF.

This sequence joins TRBV28 and TRBJ2-7; D might be TRBD2 (5 bases). This CDR3 has 15 residues. Trimming removed 2 bases from V and 2 bases from J, with 13 bases in between. Germline CDR1 is MDHEN and CDR2 is SYDVKM. This chain's CDR3 is CASSLQRVNTYEQYF. CDR3 DNA: TGTGCCAGCAGTTTACAGAGGGTGAATACCTACGAGCAGTACTTC.

The rearrangement links TRBV20-1 to TRBJ2-1; TRBD1 might be the D (6 bases). Trimming shortened V by 5 bases and J by 3 bases, and 14 bases separated the two germline ends. This CDR3 is built from 14 residues. Germline-derived CDR1 and CDR2 are DFQATT and SNEGSKA (reference sequence). CDR3 protein: CSASTAGDYNEQFF. The CDR3 coding sequence is TGCAGTGCTTCGACCGCAGGGGACTACAATGAGCAGTTCTTC.